This T cell receptor (beta chain) was identified during a study of blood T cells in healthy people across ages. It was with a sample-barcoded 5' primer and a J-beta primer mix that a second PCR of about 7 to 12 cycles was run. Per sample, CDR3-containing paired-end reads numbered at least 3 million. TCRdb fed the 5' RACE reads into MiXCR, producing one record per CDR3 protein. In the table there are around 820,000 distinct CDR3 sequences, approximately 25% of which are singletons. Germline values: CDR1 DFQATT, CDR2 SNEGSKA (reference sequence). There are 13 residues in the CDR3. V was shortened by 6 bases and J by 3 bases, with 14 bases between the two germline ends. These data were also filed under a second study, of T cells of mothers and their children. That source reports: Second-PCR amplification with M1S added sample barcodes and 2-4 random nucleotides.

This chain joins TRBV20-1 and TRBJ2-5; D gene ambiguous. This TCR derives from a boy younger than 18 in good health. The sample was blood. The CDR3 bases are TGCAGTGCCGACGTAGCCGGCGAAGAGACCCAGTACTTC. This gives the protein CSADVAGEETQYF.